The 12 T cell receptor beta chains listed next were all sequenced from one sample in a study of cytomegalovirus exposure and HLA in healthy donors. Primers: 60 Vbeta forward and 13 Jbeta reverse. Assay used: immunoSEQ multiplex PCR; TCRdb lists only in-frame clones, some missing. The sample yields tens of thousands of clones, about 78% seen once. The material sequenced was PBMCs. Receptor source: a man between 18 and 35 years old in good health and CMV-seronegative.

V gene TRBV5-1 combines with J gene TRBJ1-2; D gene uncertain. V lost 0 bases to trimming and J lost 4 bases, with 7 bases between them. CDR1 is SGHRS, CDR2 YFSETQ, per germline. The CDR3 length is 13 residues. In DNA, the CDR3 is TGCGCCAGCAGCTTGGTCTCCGGCTATGGCTACACCTTC. Translated: CASSLVSGYGYTF.

The chain is built from TRBV29-1 and TRBJ1-2; TRBD1 matches at 9 bases. CDR1 SQVTM and CDR2 ANQGSEA come from the germline V gene. This CDR3 has 14 residues. The ends lost 2 bases at V and 6 bases at J; junction bases unmatched: 7. CDR3: CSVETGTGKNGYTF. The CDR3 region has the DNA TGCAGCGTTGAAACCGGGACAGGGAAAAATGGCTACACCTTC.

The V and J genes are TRBV7-9 and TRBJ2-5; perhaps TRBD2 as D (6 bases). Germline V gene lookup returns CDR1 SEHNR and CDR2 FQNEAQ (reference sequence). Trimming shortened V by 5 bases and J by 4 bases, and 20 bases separated the two germline ends. The CDR3 sequence is 16 residues long. CDR3 DNA: TGTGCCAGCAGCCCCGTGCATGGAGGAGGGGTAGAGACCCAGTACTTC. The encoded protein is CASSPVHGGGVETQYF.

The chain uses TRBV27 and TRBJ2-3; 8 nucleotides agree with TRBD2. The CDR3 consists of 16 residues. The V and J ends lost 5 bases and 2 bases, in that order; junction bases with no gene match: 9. Per germline, CDR1 MNHEY and CDR2 SMNVEV (reference sequence). The CDR3 bases are TGTGCCAGCAGTCCGATCGCGGGGGGACCCACAGATACGCAGTATTTT. It specifies CASSPIAGGPTDTQYF.

The chain is built from TRBV11-2 and TRBJ2-7, with unresolved D. V gave up 5 bases and J gave up 3 bases, with 5 bases separating them. CDR3 length: 11 residues. The germline V gene has CDR1 SGHAT and CDR2 FQNNGV. CDR3 in DNA: TGTGCCAGCAGCGAAAACTACGAGCAGTACGTC. This sequence encodes CASSENYEQYV.

J is TRBJ1-2 and V is TRBV4-2; no clear D gene. The germline gives CDR1 LGHNA, CDR2 YNFKEQ. CDR3 length: 13 amino acids. Trimming cost V 3 bases and J 6 bases, with 11 bases left between them. This CDR3 is CASSQRELNGYTF. The DNA of the CDR3 is TGTGCCAGCAGCCAGAGGGAACTGAATGGCTACACCTTC.

The chain carries TRBV27 and TRBJ2-6; 7 nucleotides line up with TRBD2. This CDR3 contains 17 residues. V shed 4 bases and J 1 base; nucleotides not matched to a gene: 7. CDR1 and CDR2 from the germline V gene are MNHEY and SMNVEV (reference sequence). The CDR3 nucleotides are TGTGCCAGCAGTTCCCTGGGGGGGGTATCTGGGGCCAACGTCCTGACTTTC. This translates into CASSSLGGVSGANVLTF.

V and J are TRBV7-9 and TRBJ1-2; no reliable D call. In germline, CDR1 is SEHNR, CDR2 FQNEAQ (reference sequence). Trimming cost V 2 bases and J 0 bases, with 7 bases left between them. The CDR3 totals 14 residues. The CDR3: CASSLMAANYGYTF. DNA for the CDR3: TGTGCCAGCAGCTTAATGGCAGCTAACTATGGCTACACCTTC.

This chain connects TRBV29-1 to TRBJ1-5; 9 bases match TRBD1. The CDR3 loop spans 14 amino acids. The germline V gene has CDR1 SQVTM and CDR2 ANQGSEA. The J segment lost 4 bases and the V segment lost 6 bases, leaving 7 bases of the junction unmatched. This chain's CDR3 is CSVFLGQGNQPQHF. The CDR3 nucleotides are TGCAGCGTCTTTCTGGGACAGGGTAATCAGCCCCAGCATTTT.

This clone was seen only once. The rearrangement links TRBV6-5 to TRBJ1-2; TRBD1 agrees at 10 bases. J was trimmed by 4 bases and V by 4 bases; bases with no gene match: 9. Germline V gives CDR1 MNHEY, CDR2 SVGAGI. The CDR3 spans 16 residues. The CDR3 nucleotides are TGTGCCAGCAGTTCGAGACAGGGGGCGCCCCCCTATGGCTACACCTTC. Its translation is CASSSRQGAPPYGYTF.

The chain has TRBV30 and TRBJ2-2, with a weak D call TRBD1 (6 bases). Germline CDR1 is GTSNPN and CDR2 is SVGIG (reference sequence). The V gene lost 2 bases and the J gene lost 9 bases, with 10 bases spanning the gap. This CDR3 region has 12 residues. CDR3 sequence: CAWSIWGRELFF. For the CDR3, the DNA is TGTGCCTGGAGTATTTGGGGGCGGGAGCTGTTTTTT.

The chain has TRBV4-2 and TRBJ2-2, with TRBD2 matching 8 bases. The V and J ends lost 2 bases and 8 bases, in that order; junction bases with no gene match: 13. Germline V gives CDR1 LGHNA, CDR2 YNFKEQ. This CDR3 is built from 17 residues. The CDR3 spells CASSQRPGLGGGGELFF. The CDR3 DNA reads TGTGCCAGCAGCCAACGGCCGGGACTAGGTGGAGGGGGGGAGCTGTTTTTT.